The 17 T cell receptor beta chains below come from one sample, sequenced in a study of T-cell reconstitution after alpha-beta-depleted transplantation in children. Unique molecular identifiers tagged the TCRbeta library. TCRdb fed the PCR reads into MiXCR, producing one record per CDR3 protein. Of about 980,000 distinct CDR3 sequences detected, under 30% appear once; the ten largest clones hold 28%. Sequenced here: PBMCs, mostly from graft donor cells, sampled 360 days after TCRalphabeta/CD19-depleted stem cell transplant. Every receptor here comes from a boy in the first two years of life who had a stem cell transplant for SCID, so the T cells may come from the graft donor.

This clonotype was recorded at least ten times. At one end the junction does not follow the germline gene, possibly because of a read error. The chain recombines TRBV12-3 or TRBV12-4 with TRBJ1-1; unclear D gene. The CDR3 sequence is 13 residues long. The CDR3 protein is CASSLAGNTEAFF. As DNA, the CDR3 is TGTGCCAGCAGCTTAGCCGGGAACACTGAAGCTTTCTTT.

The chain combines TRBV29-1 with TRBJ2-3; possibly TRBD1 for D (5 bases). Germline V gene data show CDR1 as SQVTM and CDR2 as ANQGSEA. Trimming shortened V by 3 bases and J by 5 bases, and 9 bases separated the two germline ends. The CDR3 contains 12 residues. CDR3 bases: TGCAGCGTTGACCGTAGGGGAGATACGCAGTATTTT. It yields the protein CSVDRRGDTQYF.

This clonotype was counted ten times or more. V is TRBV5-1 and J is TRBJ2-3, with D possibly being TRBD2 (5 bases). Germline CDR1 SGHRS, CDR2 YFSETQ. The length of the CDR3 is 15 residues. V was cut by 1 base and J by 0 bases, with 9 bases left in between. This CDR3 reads CASSLRRGSTDTQYF. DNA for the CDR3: TGCGCCAGCAGCTTGCGACGAGGGAGCACAGATACGCAGTATTTT.

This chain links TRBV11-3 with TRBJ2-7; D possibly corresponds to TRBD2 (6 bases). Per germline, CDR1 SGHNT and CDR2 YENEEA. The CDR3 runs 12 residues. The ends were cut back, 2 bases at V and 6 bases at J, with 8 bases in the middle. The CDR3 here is CASSLWEAEQYF. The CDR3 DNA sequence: TGTGCCAGCAGCTTATGGGAGGCCGAGCAGTACTTC. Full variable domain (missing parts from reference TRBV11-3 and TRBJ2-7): EAGVVQSPRYKIIEKKQPVAFWCNPISGHNTLYWYLQNLGQGPELLIRYENEEAVDDSQLPKDRFSAERLKGVDSTLKIQPAELGDSAVYLCASSLWEAEQYFGPGTRLTVT.

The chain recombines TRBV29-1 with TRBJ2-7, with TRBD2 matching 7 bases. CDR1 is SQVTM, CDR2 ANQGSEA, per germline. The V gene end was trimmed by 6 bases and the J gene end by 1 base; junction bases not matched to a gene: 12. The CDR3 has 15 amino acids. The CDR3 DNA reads TGCAGCGTACAACGCCGGAAGGGAGGGTCCTACGAGCAGTACTTC. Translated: CSVQRRKGGSYEQYF.

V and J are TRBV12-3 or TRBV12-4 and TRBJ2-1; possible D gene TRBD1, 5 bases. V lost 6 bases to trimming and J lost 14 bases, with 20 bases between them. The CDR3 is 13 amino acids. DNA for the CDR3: TGTGCCAGCAGACAATCCTGGCCAGGGTATGAGTTCTTC. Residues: CASRQSWPGYEFF.

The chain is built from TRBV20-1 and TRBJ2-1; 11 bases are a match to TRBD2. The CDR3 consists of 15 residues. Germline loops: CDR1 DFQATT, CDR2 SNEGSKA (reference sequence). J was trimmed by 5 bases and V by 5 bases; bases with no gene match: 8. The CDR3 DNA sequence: TGCAGTGCTGCCCGACTAGCGGGGAGGGACAATGAGCAGTTCTTC. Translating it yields CSAARLAGRDNEQFF.

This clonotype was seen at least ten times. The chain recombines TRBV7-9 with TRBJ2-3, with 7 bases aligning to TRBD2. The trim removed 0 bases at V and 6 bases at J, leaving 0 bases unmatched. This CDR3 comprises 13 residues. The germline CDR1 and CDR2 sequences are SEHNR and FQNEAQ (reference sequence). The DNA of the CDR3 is TGTGCCAGCAGCTTAGCTAGCGGGGATACGCAGTATTTT. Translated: CASSLASGDTQYF.

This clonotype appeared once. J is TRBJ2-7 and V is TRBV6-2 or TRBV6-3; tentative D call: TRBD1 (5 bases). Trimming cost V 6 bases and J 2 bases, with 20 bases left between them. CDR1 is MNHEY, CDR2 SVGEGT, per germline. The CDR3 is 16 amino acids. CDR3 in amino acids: CASRPPGRVTTYEQYF. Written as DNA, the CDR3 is TGTGCCAGCAGACCGCCCGGCAGGGTGACAACCTACGAGCAGTACTTC.

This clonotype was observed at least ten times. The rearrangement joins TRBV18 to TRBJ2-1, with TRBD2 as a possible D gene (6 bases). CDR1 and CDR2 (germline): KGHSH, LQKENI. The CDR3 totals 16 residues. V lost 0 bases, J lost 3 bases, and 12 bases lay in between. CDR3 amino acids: CASSPPGGGVYNEQFF. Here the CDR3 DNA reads TGTGCCAGCTCACCACCCGGCGGAGGGGTCTACAATGAGCAGTTCTTC.

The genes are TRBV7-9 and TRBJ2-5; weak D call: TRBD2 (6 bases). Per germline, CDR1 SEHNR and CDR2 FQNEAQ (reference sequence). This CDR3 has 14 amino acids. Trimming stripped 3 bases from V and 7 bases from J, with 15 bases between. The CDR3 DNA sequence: TGTGCCAGCAGCTTCGGGGACTTCTCCGGGACCCAGTACTTC. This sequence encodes CASSFGDFSGTQYF.

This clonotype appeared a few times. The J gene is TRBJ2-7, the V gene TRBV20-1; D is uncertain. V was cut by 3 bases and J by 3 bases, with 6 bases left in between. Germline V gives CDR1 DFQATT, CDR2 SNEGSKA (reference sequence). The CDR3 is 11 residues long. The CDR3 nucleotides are TGCAGTGCTAGTCCAAACTACGAGCAGTACTTC. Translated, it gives CSASPNYEQYF.

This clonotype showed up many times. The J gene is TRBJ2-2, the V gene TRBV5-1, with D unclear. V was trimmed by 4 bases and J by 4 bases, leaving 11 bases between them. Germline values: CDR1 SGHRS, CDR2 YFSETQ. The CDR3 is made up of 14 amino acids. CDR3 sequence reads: CASSPGPPTGELFF. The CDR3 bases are TGCGCCAGCAGCCCCGGGCCCCCCACCGGGGAGCTGTTTTTT.

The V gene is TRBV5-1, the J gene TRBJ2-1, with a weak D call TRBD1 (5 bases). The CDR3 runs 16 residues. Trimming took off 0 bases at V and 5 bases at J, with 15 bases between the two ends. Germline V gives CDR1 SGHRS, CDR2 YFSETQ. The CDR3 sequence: CASSLASGAKNNEQFF. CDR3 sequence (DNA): TGCGCCAGCAGCTTGGCCTCTGGGGCAAAGAACAATGAGCAGTTCTTC.

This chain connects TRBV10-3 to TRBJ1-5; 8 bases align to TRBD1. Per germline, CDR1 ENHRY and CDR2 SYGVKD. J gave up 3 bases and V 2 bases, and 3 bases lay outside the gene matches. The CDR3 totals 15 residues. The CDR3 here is CAISEQGAVNQPQHF. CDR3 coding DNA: TGTGCCATCAGTGAGCAGGGGGCGGTCAATCAGCCCCAGCATTTT.

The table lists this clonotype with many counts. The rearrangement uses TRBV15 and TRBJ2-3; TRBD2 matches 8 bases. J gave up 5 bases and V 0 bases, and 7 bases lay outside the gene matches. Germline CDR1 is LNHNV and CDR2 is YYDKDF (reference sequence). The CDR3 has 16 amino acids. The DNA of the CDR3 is TGTGCCACCAGCAGAGACCCGGGGGGGGTGGGAGATACGCAGTATTTT. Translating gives CATSRDPGGVGDTQYF.

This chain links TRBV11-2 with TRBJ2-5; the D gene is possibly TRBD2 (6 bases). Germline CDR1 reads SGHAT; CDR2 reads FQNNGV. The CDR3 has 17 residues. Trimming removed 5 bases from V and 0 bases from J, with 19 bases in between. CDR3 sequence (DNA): TGTGCCAGCAGCGTACTCCGGGACTTGGAGTACCAAGAGACCCAGTACTTC. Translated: CASSVLRDLEYQETQYF.